This is a list of T cell receptor beta chains from one sample in a study of blood T cell repertoires in COVID-19. Here immunoSEQ multiplex PCR was the method, and the copy in TCRdb shows in-frame clones only, minus some. The profile shows 70,000 to 75,000 clones, roughly 83% of them singletons. What was sequenced was peripheral blood. Receptors originate from a man aged 70-80 years with acute or convalescent COVID-19. CDR3s leave out the opening cysteine and the closing phenylalanine or tryptophan.

TRBJ2-1 | TRBV19 | ASSVLYNEQF
TRBJ2-7 | TRBV18 | ASSPNREITYEQY
TRBJ2-1 | TRBV9 | ASSTDGDNEQF
TRBJ1-2 | TRBV6-5 | ASSYSTRVEGGYT
TRBJ2-7 | TRBV12-5 | ASAPDRAYEQY
TRBJ2-3 | TRBV9 | ASSEGIQGDTQY
TRBJ2-5 | TRBV7-7 | ASSSLLAGPNQETQY
TRBJ2-3 | TRBV20-1 | SASSPRRLAGITDTQY
TRBJ2-7 | TRBV5-6 | ASSWGLAGGNEQY
TRBJ2-3 | TRBV5-1 | ASSRSGLAGSTDTQY
TRBJ1-2 | TRBV5-5 | ASSLSPGQKYYGYT
TRBJ1-5 | TRBV29-1 | SVESGWNQPQH
TRBJ2-3 | TRBV4-3 | ASSQAGVVSDTQY
TRBJ1-1 | TRBV7-9 | ASSLGFSSVGGEAF
TRBJ1-2 | TRBV7-9 | ASSLAWGGDGYT
TRBJ1-5 | TRBV9 | ASSPRGAGNNQPQH
TRBJ2-2 | TRBV5-6 | ASSLAGQTGELF
TRBJ2-1 | TRBV20-1 | SAIGQSRQF
TRBJ2-2 | TRBV28 | ASRVWGQSLARKDTGELF
TRBJ2-7 | TRBV7-3 | ASSLEAGDTYEQY
TRBJ2-1 | TRBV7-9 | ASSLAVHYREQF
TRBJ2-2 | TRBV4-2 | ASSAGQGLIQTGELF
TRBJ2-1 | TRBV9 | ASSPLAGGTGNEQF
TRBJ2-7 | TRBV27 | ASSSEGDYEQY
TRBJ2-7 | TRBV7-6 | ASSHGTGDKLYEQY
TRBJ2-1 | TRBV5-1 | ASSPRQGSYNEQF
TRBJ2-7 | TRBV7-9 | ASSLGQGISYEQY
TRBJ1-2 | TRBV29-1 | SVEDTASYGYT
TRBJ1-1 | TRBV24-1 | ATSRTDHTEAF
TRBJ2-7 | TRBV9 | ASSVDRGGPSYEQY
TRBJ1-1 | TRBV7-3 | ASSLGGGSTEAF
TRBJ2-7 | TRBV5-4 | ASSPGKIPYEQY
TRBJ1-5 | TRBV7-2 | ASSLGDREHQPQH
TRBJ2-7 | TRBV29-1 | SVETDSDSYEQY
TRBJ1-6 | TRBV3-1/TRBV3-2 | ASSQNTLNSPLH
TRBJ1-4 | TRBV28 | ASSMTGPDEKLF
TRBJ2-1 | TRBV24-1 | ATGSSYNEQF
TRBJ1-1 | TRBV15 | ATSRDNRGGTEAF
TRBJ1-1 | TRBV29-1 | SVEVQMNTEAF
TRBJ1-1 | TRBV3-1/TRBV3-2 | ASSPREKGTGVLF
TRBJ1-1 | TRBV14 | ASSLFGGARGTEAF
TRBJ2-1 | TRBV24-1 | ATKGLETEEQF
TRBJ2-5 | TRBV4-2 | ASSQDLRETQY
TRBJ2-3 | TRBV11-3 | ASSPRQGATDTQY
TRBJ1-6 | TRBV7-2 | ASSLSYAGGNSPLH